These 20 T cell receptor beta chains originate from one sample sequenced in a study of technical replicates of blood from several donors. The method was immunoSEQ multiplex PCR; TCRdb's version includes in-frame clones alone and lacks a portion of them. The sample has about 62,000 clones, around 87% seen once. Sequenced material: PBMCs. The receptor source for this set is a human donor in good health. Some clones in this sample may be carry-over from other donors' samples.

The chain links TRBV4-3 to TRBJ2-7; D may be TRBD1 (6 bases). Germline V gives CDR1 LGHNA, CDR2 YSLEER. This CDR3 contains 18 residues. V was pared by 0 bases and J by 4 bases, with 22 bases between. The CDR3 nucleotides read TGCGCCAGCAGCCAAGATCGACGATCCGCAGGGGCGTTATACGAGCAGTACTTC. Protein: CASSQDRRSAGALYEQYF.

This clone was recorded a few times. The chain couples TRBV6-1 to TRBJ1-5; tentative D call: TRBD1 (5 bases). Germline V gives CDR1 MNHNS, CDR2 SASEGT. This CDR3 has 14 amino acids. The V gene lost 5 bases and the J gene lost 5 bases, with 13 bases spanning the gap. The CDR3 region is CASSSRERDQPQHF. CDR3 coding DNA: TGTGCCAGCAGTAGCAGGGAACGGGATCAGCCCCAGCATTTT.

This clone was seen a handful of times. The chain employs TRBV27 and TRBJ1-2, with a tentative D call TRBD1 (6 bases). Trimming removed 7 bases at V and 3 bases at J, with 18 bases between. Germline values: CDR1 MNHEY, CDR2 SMNVEV (reference sequence). The CDR3 length is 15 residues. The CDR3 is CASNPGWGLHYGYTF. In nucleotides, the CDR3 is TGTGCCAGCAACCCAGGGTGGGGGCTACACTATGGCTACACCTTC.

The genes are TRBV5-1 and TRBJ2-3; 7 bases are shared with TRBD2. With 3 bases clipped from V and 6 bases from J, the junction kept 4 bases outside the gene matches. Germline CDR1 SGHRS, CDR2 YFSETQ. The CDR3 extends over 13 amino acids. In nucleotides, the CDR3 is TGCGCCAGCAGCTCTCAGCGGGGTGATACGCAGTATTTT. As protein: CASSSQRGDTQYF.

V and J are TRBV5-8 and TRBJ2-7, with D maybe TRBD1 (6 bases). This CDR3 spans 13 amino acids. The V gene's germline CDR1 is SGHTS and CDR2 YDEGEE. V was shortened by 3 bases and J by 0 bases, with 7 bases between the two germline ends. The CDR3 DNA is TGTGCCAGCAGCTACAGGGCCTCCTACGAGCAGTACTTC. Translating gives CASSYRASYEQYF. The whole variable domain, remainder taken from reference TRBV5-8 and TRBJ2-7, is EAGVTQSPTHLIKTRGQQATLRCSPISGHTSVYWYQQALGLGLQFLLWYDEGEERNRGNFPPRFSGRQFPNYSSELNVNALELEDSALYLCASSYRASYEQYFGPGTRLTVT.

The CDR3 nucleotides read TGTGCCAGCAGGGGACATGGGGGAGATACGCAGTATTTT. Encoded protein: CASRGHGGDTQYF. The chain links TRBV7-2 to TRBJ2-3, with D possibly matching TRBD1 (6 bases). The germline V gene has CDR1 SGHTA and CDR2 FQGNSA. Between the trimmed V and J ends, which lost 6 bases and 5 bases, there was a span of 12 bases. The CDR3 is 13 residues long.

This clone occurred a few times. The rearrangement uses TRBV19 and TRBJ2-7, with 8 bases fitting TRBD2. The CDR3 sequence is 14 residues long. Germline V lookup: CDR1 LNHDA, CDR2 SQIVND (reference sequence). Losses at the gene ends were 6 bases for V and 2 bases for J; bases not matched to a gene: 6. The CDR3 sequence is CASRASGGTYEQYF. CDR3 nucleotides: TGTGCCAGTAGGGCAAGCGGGGGCACCTACGAGCAGTACTTC.

The CDR3 DNA sequence: TGTGCCAGCAGCCCGAGCTCCTACAATGAGCAGTTCTTC. Protein product: CASSPSSYNEQFF. V gene TRBV6-4 combines with J gene TRBJ2-1; D gene ambiguous. Germline CDR1 reads MRHNA; CDR2 reads SNTAGT. The CDR3 runs to 13 residues. V lost 6 bases to trimming and J lost 0 bases, with 6 bases between them.

The V gene is TRBV2, the J gene TRBJ1-1; the D gene is possibly TRBD1 (6 bases). Germline CDR1 and CDR2: SNHLY and FYNNEI. Between the trimmed V and J ends, which lost 6 bases and 3 bases, there was a span of 8 bases. The CDR3 sequence is 12 residues long. The CDR3 DNA reads as TGTGCCAGCAGGGGGGCGTACACTGAAGCTTTCTTT. Its translation: CASRGAYTEAFF.

This rearrangement joins TRBV25-1 to TRBJ1-1; 7 bases match TRBD1. CDR1 is MGHDK, CDR2 SYGVNS, per germline. The trim removed 6 bases at V and 5 bases at J, leaving 6 bases unmatched. The CDR3 consists of 13 residues. The CDR3 reads CASRGGAGTEAFF. CDR3 coding DNA: TGTGCCAGCAGAGGGGGCGCGGGAACTGAAGCTTTCTTT.

The V gene is TRBV6-1, the J gene TRBJ1-3; 9 bases fit TRBD1. The V and J ends lost 5 bases and 9 bases, in that order; junction bases with no gene match: 5. The CDR3 sequence is 13 residues long. Per germline, CDR1 MNHNS and CDR2 SASEGT. In nucleotides, the CDR3 is TGTGCCAGCAGTTTGGACAGGGGCAGCACCATATATTTT. Residues: CASSLDRGSTIYF.

The chain has TRBV18 and TRBJ2-7; weak D call: TRBD1 (6 bases). V was trimmed by 2 bases and J by 5 bases, leaving 10 bases between them. CDR1 is KGHSH and CDR2 is LQKENI in the germline V gene. The CDR3 has 13 amino acids. CDR3 DNA sequence: TGTGCCAGCTCACCAAACAGGGAAAACGAGCAGTACTTC. Translated, it gives CASSPNRENEQYF.

This clone was recorded once. The chain employs TRBV4-2 and TRBJ2-7, with a weak D call TRBD1 (6 bases). The CDR3 extends over 14 amino acids. Germline CDR1 is LGHNA and CDR2 is YNFKEQ. V was clipped by 1 base and J by 0 bases, with 7 bases between them. The CDR3 region has the DNA TGTGCCAGCAGCCAAGTAGGGGGCTCCTACGAGCAGTACTTC. It specifies CASSQVGGSYEQYF.

This clone has only one observation. The J gene is TRBJ2-7, the V gene TRBV15; D gene ambiguous. V dropped 1 base and J dropped 0 bases, with 7 bases sitting between them. This CDR3 has 14 amino acids. Germline V gives CDR1 LNHNV, CDR2 YYDKDF (reference sequence). The CDR3 DNA follows: TGTGCCACCAGCAGAGGTGGCAGCTCCTACGAGCAGTACTTC. It encodes CATSRGGSSYEQYF.

This clone was seen a single time. The chain couples TRBV9 to TRBJ2-5; tentatively, D is TRBD2 (5 bases). V was clipped by 0 bases and J by 7 bases, with 13 bases between them. Germline V gene sequence: CDR1 SGDLS, CDR2 YYNGEE. This CDR3 contains 14 residues. DNA for the CDR3: TGTGCCAGCAGCGTAGACCTCTTACGGGGGACCCAGTACTTC. It codes for CASSVDLLRGTQYF.

The chain recombines TRBV4-2 with TRBJ2-3; maybe TRBD2 (7 bases). The germline V gene encodes CDR1 LGHNA and CDR2 YNFKEQ. Trimming left V 1 base short and J 4 bases short, with 9 bases between. The CDR3 runs to 14 residues. The CDR3 nucleotides read TGTGCCAGCAGCCAAGGGGGGGGCGCAGATACGCAGTATTTT. Its protein product is CASSQGGGADTQYF.

J is TRBJ2-7 and V is TRBV19, with 10 bases that match TRBD1. V gave up 5 bases and J gave up 9 bases; unmatched junction bases: 4. Per the germline V gene, CDR1 is LNHDA and CDR2 is SQIVND (reference sequence). The CDR3 is 12 amino acids. CDR3 sequence: CASSRQGAGQYF. The CDR3 coding sequence is TGTGCCAGTAGTCGACAGGGGGCTGGGCAGTACTTC.

The CDR3 sequence is CASRSGTGEVETQYF. The CDR3 nucleotides are TGTGCTTCAAGATCCGGGACAGGGGAGGTTGAGACCCAGTACTTC. The chain is built from TRBV19 and TRBJ2-5; 10 bases align to TRBD1. CDR3 length: 15 amino acids. From germline, CDR1 is LNHDA and CDR2 SQIVND (reference sequence).

This chain links TRBV9 with TRBJ2-1; TRBD2 matches at 9 bases. CDR3 length equals 16 residues. V dropped 2 bases and J dropped 0; count of bases not matched to a gene: 3. Germline V gene sequence: CDR1 SGDLS, CDR2 YYNGEE. The CDR3 coding sequence is TGTGCCAGCAGCGTGTATAGCGGGGGCTCCTACAATGAGCAGTTCTTC. Residues: CASSVYSGGSYNEQFF.

This sequence joins TRBV30 and TRBJ1-5, with 8 bases aligning to TRBD1. The germline CDR1 and CDR2 sequences are GTSNPN and SVGIG (reference sequence). The CDR3 loop spans 15 amino acids. With 1 base clipped from V and 7 bases from J, the junction kept 9 bases outside the gene matches. DNA of the CDR3: TGTGCCTGGAGTGACTTCAGGGGGCGAGGGCAGCCCCAGCATTTT. It codes for CAWSDFRGRGQPQHF.